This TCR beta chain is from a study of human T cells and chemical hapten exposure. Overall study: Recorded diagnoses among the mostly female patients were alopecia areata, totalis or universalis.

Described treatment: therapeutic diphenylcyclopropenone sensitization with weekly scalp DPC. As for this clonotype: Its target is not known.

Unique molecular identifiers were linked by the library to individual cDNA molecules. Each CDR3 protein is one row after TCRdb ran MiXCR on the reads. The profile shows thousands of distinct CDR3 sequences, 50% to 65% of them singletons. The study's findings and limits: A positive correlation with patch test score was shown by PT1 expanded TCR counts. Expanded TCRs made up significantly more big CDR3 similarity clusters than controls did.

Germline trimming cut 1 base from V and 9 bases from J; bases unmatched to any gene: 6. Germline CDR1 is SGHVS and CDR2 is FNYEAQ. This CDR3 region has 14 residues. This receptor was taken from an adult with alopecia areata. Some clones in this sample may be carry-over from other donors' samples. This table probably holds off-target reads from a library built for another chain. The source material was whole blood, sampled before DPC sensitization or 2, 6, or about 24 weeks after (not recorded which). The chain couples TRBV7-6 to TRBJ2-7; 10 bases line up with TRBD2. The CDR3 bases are TGTGCCAGCAGCTTAGGTACTAGCGGGACGACGCAGTACTTC. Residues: CASSLGTSGTTQYF.